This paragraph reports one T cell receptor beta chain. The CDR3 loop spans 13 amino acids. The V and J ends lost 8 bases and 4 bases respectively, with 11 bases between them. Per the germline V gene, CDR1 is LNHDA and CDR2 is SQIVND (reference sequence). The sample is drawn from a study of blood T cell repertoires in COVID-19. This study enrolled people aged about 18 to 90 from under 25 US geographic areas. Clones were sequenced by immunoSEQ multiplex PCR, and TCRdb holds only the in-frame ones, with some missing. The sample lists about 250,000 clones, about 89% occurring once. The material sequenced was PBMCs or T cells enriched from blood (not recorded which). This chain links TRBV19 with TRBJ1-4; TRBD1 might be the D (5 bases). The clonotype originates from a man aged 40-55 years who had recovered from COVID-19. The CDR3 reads CASADSGNEKLFF. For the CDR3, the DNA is TGTGCCAGTGCCGACAGTGGTAATGAAAAACTGTTTTTT.